The clone carrying this T cell receptor (beta chain) turned up a few times. Its antigen is not identified. This sample is part of a study of cytomegalovirus exposure and HLA in healthy donors. Study-level findings and limits: Several top significant clusters appeared, in a later analysis, to be linked to common viral pathogens. The study dropped some indistinguishable V segments, TRBV6-2 and TRBV6-3 among them.

The germline V gene has CDR1 LNHNV and CDR2 YYDKDF (reference sequence). V was clipped by 2 bases and J by 2 bases; unmatched bases: 5. There are 15 residues in the CDR3. This PCR relied on a set of 60 Vbeta primers and 13 Jbeta primers. Measured with immunoSEQ multiplex PCR; TCRdb has only the in-frame clones, and not every one. This table has roughly 130,000 clones, about 70% appearing once. The V and J genes are TRBV15 and TRBJ1-2, with 7 bases that match TRBD1. The sequence came from a woman aged 55-70 years in good health and CMV-seropositive. Input material: PBMCs. Written as DNA, the CDR3 is TGTGCCACCAGCAGATCACAGGGGTCCAACTATGGCTACACCTTC. Translating gives CATSRSQGSNYGYTF.